This T cell receptor (beta chain) comes out of a study of cytomegalovirus exposure and HLA in healthy donors. Findings and limits, study-wide: Whilst most TCR sequences proved rare, a subset of public TCRs occurred across many donors.

Amplification used 60 Vbeta primers and 13 Jbeta primers. This table comes from immunoSEQ multiplex PCR, and its TCRdb copy is limited to in-frame clones, with some not included. This table has approximately 170,000 clones, about 63% appearing once. Regarding this clone: The antigen remains undetermined.

Source material: PBMCs. This sequence was found in a woman in her 40s in good health and CMV-seropositive.

CDR3 nucleotide sequence: TGTGCCAGTAGTATCCACACAGGGGAGTTTGGAGATACGCAGTATTTT. Translating it yields CASSIHTGEFGDTQYF. V gene TRBV19 combines with J gene TRBJ2-3, with 7 bases aligning to TRBD1. V was pared by 3 bases and J by 5 bases, with 11 bases of the junction left unmatched. The CDR3 runs 16 residues. Germline lookup yields CDR1 LNHDA and CDR2 SQIVND (reference sequence).